These 19 T cell receptor beta chains originate from one sample sequenced in a study of cytomegalovirus exposure and HLA in healthy donors. Researchers ran the PCR with 60 Vbeta and 13 Jbeta primers. Method: immunoSEQ multiplex PCR; TCRdb's copy keeps in-frame clones and lacks some. This table has about 150,000 clones, about 74% appearing once. The sequenced sample consisted of PBMCs. Every receptor here comes from a man aged 35-49 years in good health and CMV-seronegative.

The chain couples TRBV7-2 to TRBJ2-5; 12 nucleotides line up with TRBD2. Per the germline V gene, CDR1 is SGHTA and CDR2 is FQGNSA. This CDR3 is 15 amino acids long. Trimming took 5 bases from V and 5 from J; bases not matched to a gene: 6. CDR3 loop: CASSPRLAGVETQYF. CDR3 coding DNA: TGTGCCAGCAGCCCTAGACTAGCGGGAGTGGAGACCCAGTACTTC.

The CDR3 is CASTQWGRGGDEYGYTF. DNA for the CDR3: TGTGCCAGCACCCAGTGGGGTCGTGGAGGGGATGAGTATGGCTACACCTTC. The rearrangement uses TRBV5-6 and TRBJ1-2; D is possibly TRBD1 (5 bases). Trimming shortened V by 6 bases and J by 5 bases, and 26 bases separated the two germline ends. Germline lookup yields CDR1 SGHDT and CDR2 YYEEEE. CDR3 length: 17 amino acids.

This clone has a single count. J is TRBJ1-2 and V is TRBV29-1, with TRBD1 matching over 7 bases. Germline trimming cut 6 bases from V and 5 bases from J; bases unmatched to any gene: 3. From germline, CDR1 is SQVTM and CDR2 ANQGSEA. The CDR3 totals 11 residues. CDR3 region: CSVSDRYGYTF. The CDR3 nucleotides are TGCAGCGTCTCGGACAGGTATGGCTACACCTTC.

This chain links TRBV2 with TRBJ2-7; TRBD2 might be the D (7 bases). V lost 6 bases and J 3 bases, leaving 15 bases between the germline ends. Germline lookup yields CDR1 SNHLY and CDR2 FYNNEI. This CDR3 comprises 14 residues. CDR3 sequence: CASRDTGGHYEQYF. In nucleotides, the CDR3 is TGTGCCAGCAGGGACACCGGGGGGCACTACGAGCAGTACTTC.

The chain links TRBV15 to TRBJ1-2; tentative D call: TRBD1 (6 bases). V lost 3 bases to trimming and J lost 6 bases, with 20 bases between them. This CDR3 is 16 amino acids long. CDR1 is LNHNV and CDR2 is YYDKDF in the germline V gene (reference sequence). The CDR3 nucleotides read TGTGCCACCAGCAGGGGGGTAGTCGGGGGGGGCGATGGCTACACCTTC. Encoded protein: CATSRGVVGGGDGYTF.

This clone has only a few counts. CDR3 protein: CASSFRAASGYTF. DNA for the CDR3: TGTGCCAGCAGTTTCCGTGCCGCAAGCGGCTACACCTTC. The chain joins TRBV28 to TRBJ1-2, with D uncertain. V was shortened by 3 bases and J by 8 bases, with 13 bases between the two germline ends. CDR1 MDHEN and CDR2 SYDVKM come from the germline V gene. The CDR3 is made up of 13 amino acids.

This clone was observed a handful of times. The chain employs TRBV11-3 and TRBJ2-7, with 7 bases matching TRBD1. Germline CDR1 is SGHNT and CDR2 is YENEEA. J gave up 6 bases and V 5 bases, and 13 bases lay outside the gene matches. CDR3 size: 15 residues. In nucleotides, the CDR3 is TGTGCCAGCAGCCACGGGACAGTGAAGGTCGGCGAGCAGTACTTC. It specifies CASSHGTVKVGEQYF.

V is TRBV7-2 and J is TRBJ2-7; tentative D call: TRBD2 (5 bases). CDR3 length: 13 residues. Trimming took off 6 bases at V and 1 base at J, with 10 bases between the two ends. Germline V lookup: CDR1 SGHTA, CDR2 FQGNSA. The DNA of the CDR3 is TGTGCCAGCAGTAGGACTCCGTCCTACGAGCAGTACTTC. The encoded protein is CASSRTPSYEQYF.

The genes are TRBV29-1 and TRBJ2-1; 12 bases are a match to TRBD2. Per the germline V gene, CDR1 is SQVTM and CDR2 is ANQGSEA. CDR3 length equals 16 residues. V lost 4 bases, J lost 7 bases, and 11 bases stayed unmatched. CDR3 loop: CSVVWASGGARNEQFF. CDR3 DNA sequence: TGCAGCGTTGTGTGGGCTAGCGGGGGGGCAAGAAATGAGCAGTTCTTC.

The chain links TRBV6-6 to TRBJ2-1; no reliable D call. The CDR3 runs 12 residues. V lost 2 bases and J 7 bases, leaving 6 bases between the germline ends. Germline V lookup: CDR1 MNHNY, CDR2 SVGAGI (reference sequence). CDR3 amino acids: CASSYPLNEQFF. The CDR3 bases are TGTGCCAGCAGTTACCCGTTAAATGAGCAGTTCTTC.

The genes are TRBV5-6 and TRBJ2-1; 10 bases line up with TRBD2. Trimming cost V 4 bases and J 8 bases; bases outside gene matches: 12. The length of the CDR3 is 16 residues. CDR1 is SGHDT, CDR2 YYEEEE, per germline. The CDR3 is CASSPPRSSGSYEQFF. As DNA, the CDR3 is TGTGCCAGCAGCCCCCCAAGGTCTAGCGGGAGTTATGAGCAGTTCTTC.

This clone was recorded a few times. For the CDR3, the DNA is TGTGCCAGCAGCCTCGCCACGGGACTAGCGCTCCGAGGTGGGTTCAATGAGCAGTTCTTC. It yields the protein CASSLATGLALRGGFNEQFF. This chain connects TRBV28 to TRBJ2-1, with TRBD2 matching 10 bases. The CDR3 has 20 residues. Germline-derived CDR1 and CDR2 are MDHEN and SYDVKM. Trimming removed 6 bases from V and 6 bases from J; junction bases left unmatched: 23.

The chain couples TRBV28 to TRBJ2-7; 7 bases are shared with TRBD2. This CDR3 comprises 14 residues. Germline lookup yields CDR1 MDHEN and CDR2 SYDVKM. The V and J ends lost 8 bases and 3 bases, in that order; junction bases with no gene match: 10. Here the CDR3 reads CASLKRDAYYEQYF. The CDR3 DNA is TGTGCCAGCTTAAAGCGGGACGCTTACTACGAGCAGTACTTC.

The chain carries TRBV5-6 and TRBJ2-2; D is uncertain. Germline CDR1 reads SGHDT; CDR2 reads YYEEEE. CDR3 length: 12 residues. Trimming took off 3 bases at V and 6 bases at J, with 6 bases between the two ends. This CDR3 reads CASSYQSGELFF. CDR3 sequence (DNA): TGTGCCAGCAGCTATCAATCCGGGGAGCTGTTTTTT.

The J gene is TRBJ1-6, the V gene TRBV7-2; D gene uncertain. V was pared by 2 bases and J by 13 bases, with 27 bases between. There are 18 residues in the CDR3. Germline CDR1 is SGHTA and CDR2 is FQGNSA. The CDR3 here is CASSLTILAMELLHPLHF. CDR3 nucleotide sequence: TGTGCCAGCAGCTTAACTATCTTGGCAATGGAGCTACTACACCCCCTCCACTTT.

The sample holds one count of this clone. The rearrangement uses TRBV5-1 and TRBJ2-7; D perhaps matches TRBD1 (5 bases). Trimming left V 6 bases short and J 2 bases short, with 12 bases between. CDR1 and CDR2 from the germline V gene are SGHRS and YFSETQ. This CDR3 is 13 amino acids long. For the CDR3, the DNA is TGCGCCAGCACCTTCGACAGCGCCTACGAGCAGTACTTC. The encoded protein is CASTFDSAYEQYF.

The chain joins TRBV10-3 to TRBJ2-7; 10 bases are a match to TRBD2. V was pared by 0 bases and J by 6 bases, with 5 bases of the junction left unmatched. CDR1 and CDR2 (germline): ENHRY, SYGVKD. The CDR3 has 15 residues. The CDR3 spells CAISESVIAGGEQYF. The DNA of the CDR3 is TGTGCCATCAGTGAGTCGGTGATAGCGGGAGGCGAGCAGTACTTC.

The CDR3 spells CASSQESGSGGYTQYF. In DNA form, the CDR3 reads TGTGCCAGCAGCCAAGAAAGCGGGAGTGGCGGATATACGCAGTATTTT. The V gene is TRBV4-2, the J gene TRBJ2-3; TRBD2 matches at 8 bases. The CDR3 has 16 amino acids. After removal of 0 bases from V and 7 bases from J, the junction contained 9 bases not matched to a gene. Germline V gives CDR1 LGHNA, CDR2 YNFKEQ.

This clone was picked up a small number of times. V is TRBV5-6 and J is TRBJ2-5, with 9 bases fitting TRBD2. The CDR3 is made up of 15 amino acids. Germline CDR1 reads SGHDT; CDR2 reads YYEEEE. J was trimmed by 5 bases and V by 4 bases; bases with no gene match: 9. DNA for the CDR3: TGTGCCAGCAGCAGCCTGGCGGGAGGGCGGGAGACCCAGTACTTC. Translated, it gives CASSSLAGGRETQYF.